These 14 T cell receptor beta chains were all obtained from the same sample, sequenced in a study of T cells in Graves' hyperthyroidism and ophthalmopathy. Amplification of TCR beta CDR3 regions used RNA as the template. In the first-round RT-PCR of the TCR CDR3, the HTBI primer set was used. MiXCR was run by TCRdb on the multiplex PCR reads, yielding one entry per CDR3 protein. This table holds hundreds of thousands of distinct CDR3 sequences, more than 20% found once. Input material: blood. Every receptor here comes from a man between 45 and 60 years old with Graves' hyperthyroidism.

This chain uses TRBV2 with TRBJ1-5, with 7 bases lining up with TRBD1. This CDR3 is 13 amino acids long. Germline loops: CDR1 SNHLY, CDR2 FYNNEI. CDR3 region: CVILQGKGQPQHF. In DNA, the CDR3 is TGTGTCATTCTACAGGGGAAGGGACAGCCCCAGCATTTT.

The chain combines TRBV18 with TRBJ1-4; 7 bases agree with TRBD1. CDR3 length: 15 amino acids. Germline V gene lookup returns CDR1 KGHSH and CDR2 LQKENI. After removal of 0 bases from V and 10 bases from J, the junction contained 8 bases not matched to a gene. CDR3 sequence: CASSPPAGGEGKLFF. DNA for the CDR3: TGTGCCAGCTCACCACCGGCAGGGGGTGAGGGAAAACTGTTTTTT.

This clonotype came up a few times. The chain recombines TRBV6-6 with TRBJ1-5; D not resolved. V lost 0 bases and J 3 bases, leaving 9 bases between the germline ends. Germline values: CDR1 MNHNY, CDR2 SVGAGI (reference sequence). The CDR3 consists of 15 residues. The DNA for the CDR3 is TGTGCCAGCAGTTACTCGAATGCACTCAATCAGCCCCAGCATTTT. Residues: CASSYSNALNQPQHF.

This clonotype has a count of ten or more. The chain uses TRBV12-3 or TRBV12-4 and TRBJ2-5; D unclear. Trimming cost V 2 bases and J 2 bases, with 9 bases left between them. The CDR3 runs to 14 residues. The DNA of the CDR3 is TGTGCCAGCAGTTTATCGTTGGGGCAAGAGACCCAGTACTTC. As protein: CASSLSLGQETQYF.

This clonotype appeared a few times. The chain uses TRBV10-3 and TRBJ2-7; 11 nucleotides align to TRBD1. Germline assignment: CDR1 ENHRY and CDR2 SYGVKD. The J segment lost 0 bases and the V segment lost 10 bases, leaving 14 bases of the junction unmatched. The CDR3 is 17 amino acids. The CDR3 loop reads CATVPGQGGRSSYEQYF. CDR3 DNA: TGTGCCACTGTGCCGGGACAGGGGGGGAGAAGCTCCTACGAGCAGTACTTC.

This clonotype was counted many times. The J gene is TRBJ1-1, the V gene TRBV3-1, with TRBD1 identical over 7 bases. V was pared by 6 bases and J by 6 bases, with 1 base of the junction left unmatched. CDR3 length equals 11 residues. In germline, CDR1 is LGHDT, CDR2 YNNKEL (reference sequence). The CDR3 loop reads CASSQGAEAFF. In nucleotides, the CDR3 is TGTGCCAGCAGTCAGGGGGCTGAAGCTTTCTTT.

The rearrangement uses TRBV4-2 and TRBJ2-2; 9 nucleotides agree with TRBD2. The CDR3 is 18 amino acids. With V trimmed by 2 bases and J by 0 bases, 7 bases remained unmatched. Germline V gene data show CDR1 as LGHNA and CDR2 as YNFKEQ. CDR3 region: CASSQTRGLAPNTGELFF. The CDR3 coding sequence is TGTGCCAGCAGCCAAACCAGAGGACTAGCGCCGAACACCGGGGAGCTGTTTTTT.

The chain joins TRBV5-6 to TRBJ1-1, with a possible D match to TRBD1 (6 bases). Looked up from germline, CDR1 is SGHDT and CDR2 is YYEEEE. This CDR3 has 14 amino acids. The V and J ends lost 0 bases and 3 bases respectively, with 9 bases between them. The CDR3 spells CASSLGTADTEAFF. Written as DNA, the CDR3 is TGTGCCAGCAGCTTGGGGACAGCGGACACTGAAGCTTTCTTT.

A few counts support this clonotype. The J gene is TRBJ2-7, the V gene TRBV30, with 7 bases identical to TRBD1. V shed 0 bases, J shed 8 bases, and the junction held 10 bases outside the gene matches. This CDR3 is built from 14 residues. CDR1 is GTSNPN and CDR2 is SVGIG in the germline V gene (reference sequence). The CDR3 loop reads CAWSVSGRGIKQYF. CDR3 in DNA: TGTGCCTGGAGTGTATCGGGCAGGGGGATAAAGCAGTACTTC.

About this clonotype: At one boundary the junction diverges from the germline segment, which might be a read error. V is TRBV28 and J is TRBJ1-5, with TRBD1 as a possible D gene (6 bases). Germline CDR1 reads MDHEN; CDR2 reads SYDVKM. The CDR3 runs 15 residues. CDR3 sequence: CASSTGLGNNKPQHF. The DNA for the CDR3 is TGTGCCAGCAGTACAGGGTTGGGTAACAATAAGCCCCAGCATTTT.

This clonotype was found many times. This chain links TRBV7-8 with TRBJ2-1, with 10 bases lining up with TRBD2. There are 16 residues in the CDR3. CDR1 is SGHVS, CDR2 FQNEAQ, per germline. V shed 2 bases, J shed 12 bases, and the junction held 13 bases outside the gene matches. CDR3 nucleotides: TGTGCCAGCAGCTTACGGCGAACTAGCGGGATTGGAGGGCAGTTCTTC. It encodes CASSLRRTSGIGGQFF. Together with reference TRBV7-8 and TRBJ2-1, the CDR3 gives the full variable domain: GAGVSQSPRYKVAKRGQDVALRCDPISGHVSLFWYQQALGQGPEFLTYFQNEAQLDKSGLPSDRFFAERPEGSVSTLKIQRTQQEDSAVYLCASSLRRTSGIGGQFFGPGTRLTVL.

This clonotype came up a few times. CDR3 amino acids: CASQGDFMQPQHF. In nucleotides, the CDR3 is TGTGCCAGCCAGGGGGATTTCATGCAGCCCCAGCATTTT. The chain joins TRBV2 to TRBJ1-5, with TRBD1 matching 7 bases. With 8 bases clipped from V and 7 bases from J, the junction kept 8 bases outside the gene matches. The germline V gene has CDR1 SNHLY and CDR2 FYNNEI. This CDR3 region has 13 residues.

The V and J genes are TRBV13 and TRBJ1-1; 9 nucleotides agree with TRBD1. The CDR3 spans 14 residues. Germline CDR1 is PRHDT and CDR2 is FYEKMQ (reference sequence). The ends lost 5 bases at V and 3 bases at J; junction bases unmatched: 4. This CDR3 is CASSAWDRDTEAFF. CDR3 bases: TGTGCCAGCAGCGCATGGGACAGGGACACTGAAGCTTTCTTT.

This clonotype appeared a few times. V is TRBV7-3 and J is TRBJ2-5, with 7 bases that match TRBD1. Germline V gives CDR1 SGHTA, CDR2 FQGTGA. There are 15 residues in the CDR3. The ends lost 5 bases at V and 5 bases at J; junction bases unmatched: 11. This CDR3 is CASSQDTGVTETQYF. DNA of the CDR3: TGTGCCAGCAGCCAAGACACAGGGGTGACGGAGACCCAGTACTTC.